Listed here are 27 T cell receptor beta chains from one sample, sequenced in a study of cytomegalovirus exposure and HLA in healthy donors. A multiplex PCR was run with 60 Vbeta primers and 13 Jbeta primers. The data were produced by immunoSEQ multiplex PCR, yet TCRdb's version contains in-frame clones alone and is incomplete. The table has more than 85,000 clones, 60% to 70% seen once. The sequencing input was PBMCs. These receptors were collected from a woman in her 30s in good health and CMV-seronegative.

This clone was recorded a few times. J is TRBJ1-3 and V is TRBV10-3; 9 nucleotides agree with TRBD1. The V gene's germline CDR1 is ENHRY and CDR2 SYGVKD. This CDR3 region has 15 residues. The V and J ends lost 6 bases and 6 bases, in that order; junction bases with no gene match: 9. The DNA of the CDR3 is TGTGCCATCAGGGGACCGGGACAGGGAGAAAACACCATATATTTT. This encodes CAIRGPGQGENTIYF.

The CDR3 loop is CASAFGTAPSLTEAFF. In DNA form, the CDR3 reads TGTGCCAGTGCGTTCGGGACAGCCCCTTCACTCACTGAAGCTTTCTTT. The chain employs TRBV19 and TRBJ1-1; 7 nucleotides match TRBD1. Germline CDR1 is LNHDA and CDR2 is SQIVND (reference sequence). The CDR3 has 16 residues. With 8 bases clipped from V and 4 bases from J, the junction kept 16 bases outside the gene matches.

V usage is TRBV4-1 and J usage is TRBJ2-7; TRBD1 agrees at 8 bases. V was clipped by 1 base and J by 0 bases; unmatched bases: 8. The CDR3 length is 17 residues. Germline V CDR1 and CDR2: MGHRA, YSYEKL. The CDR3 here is CASSQAVDRGSSYEQYF. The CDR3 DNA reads TGCGCCAGCAGCCAAGCGGTTGACAGGGGTAGCTCCTACGAGCAGTACTTC.

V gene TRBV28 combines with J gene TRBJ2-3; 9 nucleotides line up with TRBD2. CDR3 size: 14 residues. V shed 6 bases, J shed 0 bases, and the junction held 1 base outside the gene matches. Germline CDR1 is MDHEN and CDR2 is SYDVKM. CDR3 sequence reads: CASSLAGSTDTQYF. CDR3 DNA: TGTGCCAGCAGCCTAGCGGGGAGCACAGATACGCAGTATTTT.

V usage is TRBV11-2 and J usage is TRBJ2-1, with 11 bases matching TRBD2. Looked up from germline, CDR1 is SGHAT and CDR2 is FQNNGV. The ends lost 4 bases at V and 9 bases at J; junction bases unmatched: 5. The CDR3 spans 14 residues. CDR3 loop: CASSSLAGGSEQFF. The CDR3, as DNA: TGTGCCAGCAGCTCCCTAGCGGGGGGTAGTGAGCAGTTCTTC. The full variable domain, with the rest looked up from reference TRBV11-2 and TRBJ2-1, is EAGVAQSPRYKIIEKRQSVAFWCNPISGHATLYWYQQILGQGPKLLIQFQNNGVVDDSQLPKDRFSAERLKGVDSTLKIQPAKLEDSAVYLCASSSLAGGSEQFFGPGTRLTVL.

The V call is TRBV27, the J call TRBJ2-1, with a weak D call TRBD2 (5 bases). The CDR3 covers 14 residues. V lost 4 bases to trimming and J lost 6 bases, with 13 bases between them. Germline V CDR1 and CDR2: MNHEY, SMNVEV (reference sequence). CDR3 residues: CASSSRTLSNEQFF. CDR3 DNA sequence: TGTGCCAGCAGTTCCCGGACTTTGAGCAATGAGCAGTTCTTC.

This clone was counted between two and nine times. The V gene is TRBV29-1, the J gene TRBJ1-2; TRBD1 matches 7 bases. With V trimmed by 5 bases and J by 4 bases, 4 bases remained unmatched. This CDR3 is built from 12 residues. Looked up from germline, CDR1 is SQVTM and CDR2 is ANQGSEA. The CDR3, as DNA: TGCAGCGTTACAGGGGCCCCCTATGGCTACACCTTC. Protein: CSVTGAPYGYTF. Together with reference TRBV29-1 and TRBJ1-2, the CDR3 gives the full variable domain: SAVISQKPSRDICQRGTSLTIQCQVDSQVTMMFWYRQQPGQSLTLIATANQGSEATYESGFVIDKFPISRPNLTFSTLTVSNMSPEDSSIYLCSVTGAPYGYTFGSGTRLTVV.

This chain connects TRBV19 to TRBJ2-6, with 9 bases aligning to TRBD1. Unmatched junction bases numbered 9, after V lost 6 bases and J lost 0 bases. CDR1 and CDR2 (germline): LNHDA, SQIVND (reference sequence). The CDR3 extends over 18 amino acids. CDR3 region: CASRDRGIGPSGANVLTF. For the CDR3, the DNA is TGTGCCAGTAGGGACAGGGGAATAGGACCCTCTGGGGCCAACGTCCTGACTTTC.

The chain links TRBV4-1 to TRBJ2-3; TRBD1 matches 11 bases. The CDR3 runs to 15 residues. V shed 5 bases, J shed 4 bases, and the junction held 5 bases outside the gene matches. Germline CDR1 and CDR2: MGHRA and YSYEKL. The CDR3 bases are TGCGCCAGCAGCTTACGGACAGGGGGCTCAGATACGCAGTATTTT. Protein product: CASSLRTGGSDTQYF.

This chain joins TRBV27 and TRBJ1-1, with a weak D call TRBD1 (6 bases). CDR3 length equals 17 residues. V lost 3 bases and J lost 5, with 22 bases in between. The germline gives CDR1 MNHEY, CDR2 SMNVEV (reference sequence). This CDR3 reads CASSFFSSAGARTEAFF. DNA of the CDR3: TGTGCCAGCAGTTTTTTTTCAAGTGCGGGGGCACGGACTGAAGCTTTCTTT.

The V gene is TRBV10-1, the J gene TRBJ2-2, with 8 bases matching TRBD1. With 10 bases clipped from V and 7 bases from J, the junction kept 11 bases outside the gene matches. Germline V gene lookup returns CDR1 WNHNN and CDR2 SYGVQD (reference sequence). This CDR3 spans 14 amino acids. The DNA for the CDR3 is TGCGCCACCCGCGGACAGGGTGGCGGCGGGGAGCTGTTTTTT. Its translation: CATRGQGGGGELFF.

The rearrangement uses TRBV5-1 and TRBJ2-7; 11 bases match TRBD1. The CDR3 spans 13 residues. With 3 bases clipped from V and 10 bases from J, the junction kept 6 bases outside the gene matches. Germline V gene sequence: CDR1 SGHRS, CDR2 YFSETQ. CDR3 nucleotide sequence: TGCGCCAGCAGCTCCCGGGACAGGGGGGGACAGTACTTC. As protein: CASSSRDRGGQYF.

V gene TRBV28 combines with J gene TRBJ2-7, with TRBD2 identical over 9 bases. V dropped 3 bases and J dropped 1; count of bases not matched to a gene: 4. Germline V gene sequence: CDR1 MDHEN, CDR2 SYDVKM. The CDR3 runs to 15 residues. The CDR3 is CASSFQAGGSYEQYF. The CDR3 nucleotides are TGTGCCAGCAGTTTCCAAGCGGGGGGATCCTACGAGCAGTACTTC.

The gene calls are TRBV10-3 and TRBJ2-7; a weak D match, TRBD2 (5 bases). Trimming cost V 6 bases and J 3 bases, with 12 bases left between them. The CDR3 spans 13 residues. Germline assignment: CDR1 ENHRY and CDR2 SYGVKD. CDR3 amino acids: CAISLGLNYEQYF. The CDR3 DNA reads TGTGCCATCAGCCTTGGACTGAACTACGAGCAGTACTTC.

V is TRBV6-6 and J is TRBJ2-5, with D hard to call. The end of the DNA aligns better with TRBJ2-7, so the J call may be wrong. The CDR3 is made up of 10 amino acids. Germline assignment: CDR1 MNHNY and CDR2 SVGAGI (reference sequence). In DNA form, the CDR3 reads TGTGCCAGCAATCTCTACGAGCAGTACTTC. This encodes CASNLYEQYF.

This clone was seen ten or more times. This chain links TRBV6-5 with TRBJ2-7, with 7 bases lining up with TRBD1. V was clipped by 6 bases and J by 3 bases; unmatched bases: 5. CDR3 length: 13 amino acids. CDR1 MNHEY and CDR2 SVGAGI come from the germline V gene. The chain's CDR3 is CASSPDRFYEQYF. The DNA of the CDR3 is TGTGCCAGCAGCCCGGACAGGTTCTACGAGCAGTACTTC.

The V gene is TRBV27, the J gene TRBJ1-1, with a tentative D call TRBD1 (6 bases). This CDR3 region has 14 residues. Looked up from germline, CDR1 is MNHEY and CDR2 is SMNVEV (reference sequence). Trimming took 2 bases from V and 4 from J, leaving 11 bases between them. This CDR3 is CASSLGQGPTEAFF. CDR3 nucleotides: TGTGCCAGCAGTTTAGGTCAGGGGCCCACTGAAGCTTTCTTT.

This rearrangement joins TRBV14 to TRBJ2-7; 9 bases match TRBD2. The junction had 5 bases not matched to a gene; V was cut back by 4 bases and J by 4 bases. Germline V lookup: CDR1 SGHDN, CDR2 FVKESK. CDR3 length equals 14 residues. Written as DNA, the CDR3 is TGTGCCAGCAGCCTCCTAGCGGGATCGTACGAGCAGTACTTC. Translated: CASSLLAGSYEQYF. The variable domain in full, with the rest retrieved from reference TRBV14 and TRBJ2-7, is EAGVTQFPSHSVIEKGQTVTLRCDPISGHDNLYWYRRVMGKEIKFLLHFVKESKQDESGMPNNRFLAERTGGTYSTLKVQPAELEDSGVYFCASSLLAGSYEQYFGPGTRLTVT.

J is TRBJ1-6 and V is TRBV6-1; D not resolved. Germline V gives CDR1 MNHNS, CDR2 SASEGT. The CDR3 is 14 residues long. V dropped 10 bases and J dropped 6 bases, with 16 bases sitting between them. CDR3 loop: CATSGGNSNSPLHF. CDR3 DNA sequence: TGTGCCACATCTGGCGGAAATAGTAATTCACCCCTCCACTTT.

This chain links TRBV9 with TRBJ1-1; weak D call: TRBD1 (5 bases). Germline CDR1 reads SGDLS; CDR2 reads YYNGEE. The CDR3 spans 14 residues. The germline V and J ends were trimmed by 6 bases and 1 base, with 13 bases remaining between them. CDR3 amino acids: CASIPYDRNTEAFF. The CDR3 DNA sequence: TGTGCCAGCATCCCCTATGACAGGAACACTGAAGCTTTCTTT.

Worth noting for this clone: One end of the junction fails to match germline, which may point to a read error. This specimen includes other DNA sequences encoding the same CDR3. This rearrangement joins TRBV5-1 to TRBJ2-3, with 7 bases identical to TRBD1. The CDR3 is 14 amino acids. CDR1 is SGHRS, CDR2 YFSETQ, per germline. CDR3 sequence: CASSSGQSTDTQYF. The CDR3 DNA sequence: TGCGCCAGCAGCTCGGGACAGAGCACGGATACGCAGTATTTT.

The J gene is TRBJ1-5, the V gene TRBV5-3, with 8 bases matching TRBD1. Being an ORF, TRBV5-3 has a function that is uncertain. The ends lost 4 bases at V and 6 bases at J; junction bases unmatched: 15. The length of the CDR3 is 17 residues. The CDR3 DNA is TGTGCCAGAAGCCCCTCTTGGACAGGGCCGTATGGTCAGCCCCAGCATTTT. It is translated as CARSPSWTGPYGQPQHF.

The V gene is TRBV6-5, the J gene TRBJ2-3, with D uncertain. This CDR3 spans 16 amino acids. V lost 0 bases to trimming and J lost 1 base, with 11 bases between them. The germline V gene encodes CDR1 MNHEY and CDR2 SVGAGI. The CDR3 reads CASSYSANRGTDTQYF. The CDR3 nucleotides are TGTGCCAGCAGTTACTCGGCGAACCGGGGCACAGATACGCAGTATTTT.

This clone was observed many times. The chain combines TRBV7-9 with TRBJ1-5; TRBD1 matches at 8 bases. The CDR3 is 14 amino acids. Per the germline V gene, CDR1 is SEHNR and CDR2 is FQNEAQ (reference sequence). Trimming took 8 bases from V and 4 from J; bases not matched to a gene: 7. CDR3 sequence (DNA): TGTGCCAGCCAAGGGACAGGTTATAATCAGCCCCAGCATTTT. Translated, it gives CASQGTGYNQPQHF. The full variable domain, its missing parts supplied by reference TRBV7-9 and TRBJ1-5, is DTGVSQNPRHKITKRGQNVTFRCDPISEHNRLYWYRQTLGQGPEFLTYFQNEAQLEKSRLLSDRFSAERPKGSFSTLEIQRTEQGDSAMYLCASQGTGYNQPQHFGDGTRLSIL.

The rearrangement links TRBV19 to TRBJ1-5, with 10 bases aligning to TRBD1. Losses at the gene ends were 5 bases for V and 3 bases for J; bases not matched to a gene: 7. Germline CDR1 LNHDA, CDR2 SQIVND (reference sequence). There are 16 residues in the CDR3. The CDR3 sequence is CASSPPDRGVNQPQHF. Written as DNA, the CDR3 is TGTGCCAGTAGTCCCCCGGACAGGGGGGTCAATCAGCCCCAGCATTTT.

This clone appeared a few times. CDR3 sequence (DNA): TGCGCCAGCAGCCAAGAAAGGACAGGGATTAACAAATTTGATCAGCCCCAGCATTTT. Its protein is CASSQERTGINKFDQPQHF. The chain recombines TRBV4-3 with TRBJ1-5; TRBD1 matches 8 bases. Looked up from germline, CDR1 is LGHNA and CDR2 is YSLEER. V shed 0 bases and J 5 bases; nucleotides not matched to a gene: 15. This CDR3 spans 19 amino acids.

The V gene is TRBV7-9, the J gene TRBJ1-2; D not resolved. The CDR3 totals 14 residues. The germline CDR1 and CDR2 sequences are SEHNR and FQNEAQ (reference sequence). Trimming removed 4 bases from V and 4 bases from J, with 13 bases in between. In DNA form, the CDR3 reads TGTGCCAGCAGCTCCGAGGGTCAGTCCTATGGCTACACCTTC. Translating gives CASSSEGQSYGYTF.